This T cell receptor beta chain was captured by sequencing in a study of CXCR3 chemokines and chemotherapy response in bladder cancer. One entry per CDR3 protein, called by TCRdb with MiXCR from the PCR reads. The data contain 13,000 or so distinct CDR3 sequences, 9.5% to 15% of them singletons. The sample holds many counts of this clonotype. This material was obtained from a patient whose treatment included neoadjuvant chemotherapy. This TCR was sampled from a human donor with bladder cancer that did not respond to neoadjuvant chemotherapy.

The CDR3 is CASSPPGEYTEAFF. CDR3 sequence (DNA): TGTGCCAGCTCACCTCCAGGGGAATATACTGAAGCTTTCTTT. This chain joins TRBV18 and TRBJ1-1; the D gene is possibly TRBD1 (6 bases). CDR1 KGHSH and CDR2 LQKENI come from the germline V gene. CDR3 length equals 14 residues. Trimming cost V 3 bases and J 5 bases, with 13 bases left between them. Filled out from reference TRBV18 and TRBJ1-1, the complete variable domain reads NAGVMQNPRHLVRRRGQEARLRCSPMKGHSHVYWYRQLPEEGLKFMVYLQKENIIDESGMPKERFSAEFPKEGPSILRIQQVVRGDSAAYFCASSPPGEYTEAFFGQGTRLTVV.